This TCR beta chain was recorded in a study of T cell responses to AZD1222 COVID-19 vaccine (dated by TCRdb to about 2021). In the study overall: AZD1222 recipients whose second dose came at about 4 weeks and those whose second dose came at about 12 weeks were combined into one group, since spike-specific TCR depth and breadth did not differ between the two schedules. Enrollment into the trials was organized by age into subgroups of 18-55, 56-69 and 70-plus years, and those subgroups contained approximately 150, 30 and 60 TCR-sequenced participants, respectively. A total of 230 to 250 trial participants underwent TCR sequencing, of whom some 210 received two doses of AZD1222 and approximately 25 received two doses of the MenACWY control vaccine. Paper-wide results and their limitations: Because no samples from the day 14 peak response were available, repertoires could be characterized only after the peak T cell response. Conclusions about previously exposed vaccinees are limited because only a handful of AZD1222 recipients were SARS-CoV-2 seropositive at baseline. Epitopes outside the regions mutated in the B.1.351 and B.1.1.7 variants were reportedly recognized by nearly half of the unique spike-specific TCRs. Spike-specific TCR breadth and depth rose significantly after two AZD1222 doses compared with day 0 and with MenACWY recipients. Vaccine-associated CD4 TCRs spanned the whole spike protein, with dominant responses in regions 160-218 and 743-854. In the small 56-69-year group, the increase in depth fell short of significance, most likely because of low power. Participants were mostly white British and included more females than males, and it was suggested by the authors that clonal diversity may have been underestimated.

The CDR3 regions of human TCRbeta chains were subjected to immunosequencing. The published analysis was carried out like this. Repertoire TCRs were matched against a reference library of SARS-CoV-2-specific TCRs generated with the MIRA antigen-specificity platform. Breadth was defined as the fraction of unique TCRs that were SARS-CoV-2-associated, and depth was defined as the fraction of total T cells that were SARS-CoV-2-associated. Using the MIRA data, each spike-specific TCR was mapped to the spike region that the TCR reacts to and placed in a CD4 or CD8 class. Log10-transformed breadth and depth values were compared by one-way ANOVA with Sidak's multiple comparisons tests. TCRdb's version of the immuneACCESS table is confined to in-frame rearrangements and falls short of the full clone set. An unresolved V gene accounts for under half of the shortfall where checked; the remainder is of unknown origin. V, J and clone size are those of that table, while D and trimming were read from the DNA. The sample records about 100,000 clones, over 90% of which are singletons. Of the sample, more than 1.5% falls within the top ten clones.

As regards this clone: The antigen this receptor binds is unknown. No base quality values were provided; no much bigger clone lies one nucleotide off.

This specimen's time point label, interpreted: baseline before first vaccination. Vaccinee samples came from UK trials COV001 and COV002, including a single-blind randomized controlled phase 2/3 trial of AZD1222 (ChAdOx1 nCoV-19) in healthy adults. Trial participant PBMC samples were collected at day 0 and day 28 after the second dose for TCRbeta chain sequencing. The sequence came from an adult in good health. This specimen consisted of peripheral blood, obtained on day 0 of AZD1222 vaccination.

The nucleotides are TGTGCCAGCAGTTACTCGACAGCTAGCAATCAGCCCCAGCATTTT. This encodes CASSYSTASNQPQHF. The chain joins TRBV6-5 to TRBJ1-5, with TRBD1 tentatively as D gene (5 bases match). Relative to germline, V is 0 bases shorter and J is 0 bases shorter, with 6 bases between their ends. Reading the germline V gene gives CDR1 MNHEY and CDR2 SVGAGI. The CDR3 covers 15 residues, taking in both the cysteine and the phenylalanine. CDR3 DNA only is kept here, 45 bases in frame from base 1.